The entry below gives a single T cell receptor beta chain sequence along with its context. Antigen unknown. This specimen comes from a study of tumor-infiltrating lymphocytes in primary liver carcinoma. In the study overall: These patients were men and women whose ages were 30 to 69 years. General observations from the study: A small share of top clones, only about 7-24%, was found in all five tumor regions.

Both RNA and DNA were isolated together from around 20-30 mg of bulk tissue that had not been sorted. Primary liver carcinomas in the patients were surgically resected. Constant-region priming of about 520 ng total RNA yielded TCR beta cDNA. The TCR beta library was amplified through three nested multiplex PCR rounds in a modified ARM-PCR procedure. Forward primers for TRBV1-TRBV30 and a C-beta reverse primer served the first two PCR rounds, at about 10 cycles each. TCRdb passed the multiplex PCR reads through MiXCR, listing each CDR3 protein once. The profile shows around 56,000 distinct CDR3 sequences, 55% to 75% of them singletons. The germline gives CDR1 SGHAT, CDR2 FQNNGV. Trimming removed 2 bases from V and 6 bases from J, with 21 bases in between. The CDR3 totals 17 residues.

The TCR originated in a man aged 35-49 years with primary liver carcinoma and hepatitis B virus infection. The sequencing input was liver tumor tissue from sampling region 2. As for subset: tumor region T2, inferior pole. The chain employs TRBV11-2 and TRBJ2-3; D may be TRBD2 (6 bases). The CDR3 DNA reads as TGTGCCAGCAGCTTAAGCCCGCTCTCTTGCGGGAAGGATACGCAGTATTTT. Translating it yields CASSLSPLSCGKDTQYF.